A single TCR beta chain is shown here with its context. This clone was observed once. What this receptor recognizes is not known. No per-base quality is available; no much larger clone lies one base away. Samples from volunteer blood donors who had recovered from COVID-19 were contributed by a second Seattle source. Collaborating institutions collected whole blood in K2EDTA tubes following their own protocols. For TCRbeta analysis, collaborators shipped samples as frozen whole blood, isolated PBMCs, or DNA extracted from either of those sample types. These data are taken from a study of blood T cell repertoires in COVID-19 (dated by TCRdb to 2020 to 2022). For the study in its entirety: The collaborator samples originated in the United States, Italy and Spain and spanned the acute and convalescent phases of COVID-19. The prospective study material was composed of cDNA or gDNA derived from T cells, B-cell-depleted T cells, or PBMCs. Subjects who had been exposed to COVID-19, were actively infected with it, or had recovered from it provided the deeply sampled blood TCRbeta repertoires that made up the dataset. The repertoires were made available in a free public database intended to serve as a resource for research on the immune response to SARS-CoV-2. Samples came from the ongoing ImmuneRACE study (first 160 participants) plus 1,254 subjects from 6 global collaborators. Sample metadata almost always included a de-identified subject ID, COVID-19 status, age in years and sex. Where available, HLA class I and class II types were obtained from metadata supplied by the sample provider rather than from assay-based typing.

Study-wide conclusions, independent of this receptor: How much clinical and demographic metadata was included differed by source and by participant, and the metadata was provided uncurated.

The immunoSEQ Assay, a bias-controlled multiplex PCR, was used to amplify TCRbeta CDR3 regions from genomic DNA. The authors' analysis ran thus. Within the assay, amplification of reference gene primers was used to estimate how many nucleated cells each sample contained. To quantify the absolute abundance of each unique TCRbeta CDR3 rearrangement, sequence reads were collapsed and filtered. For each sample, productive Simpson clonality was calculated as the square root of Simpson's diversity index over productive rearrangements. Imported from immuneACCESS, the table was reduced by TCRdb to in-frame sequences with V and J called. These copies leave out some clones; in studies compared against another copy, an unresolved V gene accounts for under half, and the cause of the remainder is not known. The V and J calls and the clone size are those of that table, but D and trimming were determined from the DNA. In all, the sample holds under 300,000 clones, and 80% to 90% of those were seen once. The top ten constitute roughly 4.5% of the sample.

CDR1 and CDR2 were assigned from the germline V gene as KGHDR and SFDVKD. The CDR3 holds 15 amino acids from the cysteine to the phenylalanine. Only the CDR3 portion is preserved as DNA: 45 bases, with reading frame beginning at the first base. Germline trimming: 7 bases from V, 7 bases from J; junction bases outside gene matches: 10. The receptor was derived from a woman aged 40 to 50 who had recovered from COVID-19. Input material: peripheral blood. The sequence links TRBV24-1 to TRBJ2-3, with 10 central nucleotides matching TRBD2. The encoded CDR3 is CATSVAGGFGYTQYF. Here is the DNA: TGTGCCACCAGCGTAGCGGGAGGTTTCGGGTATACGCAGTATTTT.